These T cell receptor beta chains were read from a single sample in a study of T cell repertoires in cytomegalovirus infection. TCRdb analysed the reads with MiXCR anew, one entry per CDR3 protein. The data show around 440,000 distinct CDR3 sequences, approximately 11% seen once. The sample consisted of PBMCs. These receptors were collected from a human donor in good health (CMV status not recorded). Some clones in this sample may be carry-over from other donors' samples. Both conserved end residues are part of each CDR3. The order of the fields is clone size, CDR3 length, J gene, D gene, V gene, CDR3 DNA, CDR3 protein. A D gene is named only where the DNA matches it firmly. The size of a clone is reported for some rows only, either as once, few or many, or as a class for expanded clones.

clone_size: .
cdr3_length: 11
j_call: TRBJ2-3
d_call: .
v_call: TRBV27
cdr3_nt: TGTGCCAGCAGTTGGTTGGATACGCAGTATTTT
cdr3_aa: CASSWLDTQYF

clone_size: few
cdr3_length: 15
j_call: TRBJ2-1
d_call: TRBD2
v_call: TRBV5-1
cdr3_nt: TGCGCCAGCAGCTTGACAGCGGGAGGGCCCTATGAGCAGTTCTTC
cdr3_aa: CASSLTAGGPYEQFF

clone_size: many
cdr3_length: 13
j_call: TRBJ1-1
d_call: .
v_call: TRBV6-2/TRBV6-3
cdr3_nt: TGTGCCAGCAGTTACCTGAACGGCCCTGAAGCTTTCTTT
cdr3_aa: CASSYLNGPEAFF

clone_size: .
cdr3_length: 17
j_call: TRBJ1-4
d_call: .
v_call: TRBV27
cdr3_nt: TGTGCCAGCAGTCAGTTGGACCCGGGGGGAAAGGATGAAAAACTGTTTTTT
cdr3_aa: CASSQLDPGGKDEKLFF

clone_size: .
cdr3_length: 15
j_call: TRBJ2-7
d_call: TRBD1
v_call: TRBV5-1
cdr3_nt: TGCGCCAGCAGCGACGGACAGGGGCACTCCTACGAGCAGTACTTC
cdr3_aa: CASSDGQGHSYEQYF

clone_size: many
cdr3_length: 12
j_call: TRBJ2-5
d_call: .
v_call: TRBV7-9
cdr3_nt: TGTGCCAGCAGACCCGCGGGAGAGACCCAGTACTTC
cdr3_aa: CASRPAGETQYF

clone_size: .
cdr3_length: 15
j_call: TRBJ2-3
d_call: TRBD2
v_call: TRBV5-5
cdr3_nt: TGTGCCAGCAGACCGGGGGGGCCGGGCACAGATACGCAGTATTTT
cdr3_aa: CASRPGGPGTDTQYF

clone_size: many
cdr3_length: 15
j_call: TRBJ2-6
d_call: .
v_call: TRBV7-3
cdr3_nt: TGTGCCAGCAGCCCCGGCTCCTCTGGGGCCAACGTCCTGACTTTC
cdr3_aa: CASSPGSSGANVLTF

clone_size: .
cdr3_length: 13
j_call: TRBJ1-5
d_call: .
v_call: TRBV18
cdr3_nt: TGTGCCAGCTCACCACGAGTGGAACAGCCCCAGCATTTT
cdr3_aa: CASSPRVEQPQHF

clone_size: .
cdr3_length: 14
j_call: TRBJ1-1
d_call: .
v_call: TRBV15
cdr3_nt: TGTGCCACCAGCAGTGCCCTCGATGGCACTGAAGCTTTCTTT
cdr3_aa: CATSSALDGTEAFF

clone_size: many
cdr3_length: 16
j_call: TRBJ2-5
d_call: TRBD2
v_call: TRBV6-6
cdr3_nt: TGTGCCAGCAGTCCCGGGACTAGCGGATTCCAAGAGACCCAGTACTTC
cdr3_aa: CASSPGTSGFQETQYF

clone_size: few
cdr3_length: 14
j_call: TRBJ2-7
d_call: .
v_call: TRBV28
cdr3_nt: TGTGCCAGCAGTTTGACGGGCAACTTCTACGAGCAGTACTTC
cdr3_aa: CASSLTGNFYEQYF

clone_size: few
cdr3_length: 12
j_call: TRBJ1-1
d_call: .
v_call: TRBV6-2/TRBV6-3
cdr3_nt: TGTGCCAGCACCTGGGGAGGGGCTGAAGCTTTCTTT
cdr3_aa: CASTWGGAEAFF

clone_size: .
cdr3_length: 16
j_call: TRBJ2-1
d_call: .
v_call: TRBV20-1
cdr3_nt: TGCAGTGCTAGAGATACTAGCCGGAGCTCCTACAATGAGCAGTTCTTC
cdr3_aa: CSARDTSRSSYNEQFF

clone_size: many
cdr3_length: 16
j_call: TRBJ2-1
d_call: TRBD2
v_call: TRBV7-2
cdr3_nt: TGTGCCAGCAGCTTAGCGTTTGGACTAGGAAACAATGAGCAGTTCTTC
cdr3_aa: CASSLAFGLGNNEQFF

clone_size: .
cdr3_length: 18
j_call: TRBJ2-1
d_call: TRBD2
v_call: TRBV5-1
cdr3_nt: TGCGCCAGCAGCTTACTTACTAGCGGGAGGGTCTCCTACAATGAGCAGTTCTTC
cdr3_aa: CASSLLTSGRVSYNEQFF

clone_size: many
cdr3_length: 15
j_call: TRBJ2-1
d_call: TRBD2
v_call: TRBV7-3
cdr3_nt: TGTGCCAGCAGCTCGGGACTAGCGGGGTACAATGAGCAGTTCTTC
cdr3_aa: CASSSGLAGYNEQFF

clone_size: many
cdr3_length: 15
j_call: TRBJ2-3
d_call: .
v_call: TRBV7-2
cdr3_nt: TGTGCCAGCGTCGACGGGCCGCAGGTAGCAGATACGCAGTATTTT
cdr3_aa: CASVDGPQVADTQYF

clone_size: few
cdr3_length: 16
j_call: TRBJ2-1
d_call: .
v_call: TRBV5-5
cdr3_nt: TGTGCCAGCAGCCCACGCCCGAAAGGTGGTCCCAATGAGCAGTTCTTC
cdr3_aa: CASSPRPKGGPNEQFF

clone_size: many
cdr3_length: 15
j_call: TRBJ2-7
d_call: TRBD1
v_call: TRBV7-8
cdr3_nt: TGTGCCAGCAGCTTAGTGAGAGGACAGGGATCCGAGCAGTACTTC
cdr3_aa: CASSLVRGQGSEQYF

clone_size: many
cdr3_length: 15
j_call: TRBJ1-3
d_call: .
v_call: TRBV7-8
cdr3_nt: TGTGCCAGCAGCCCAGACAGGTCCTCTGGAAACACCATATATTTT
cdr3_aa: CASSPDRSSGNTIYF

clone_size: .
cdr3_length: 15
j_call: TRBJ2-1
d_call: .
v_call: TRBV20-1
cdr3_nt: TGCAGTGCCCAAGCCCCTCGATCGGGGGACAATGAGCAGTTCTTC
cdr3_aa: CSAQAPRSGDNEQFF

clone_size: many
cdr3_length: 14
j_call: TRBJ1-1
d_call: .
v_call: TRBV12-3/TRBV12-4
cdr3_nt: TGTGCCAGCAGTCGGCTGGGGGGGAACACTGAAGCTTTCTTT
cdr3_aa: CASSRLGGNTEAFF

clone_size: many
cdr3_length: 15
j_call: TRBJ2-3
d_call: .
v_call: TRBV7-2
cdr3_nt: TGTGCCAGCAGCTTAGGCGGCGGGGCGACAGATACGCAGTATTTT
cdr3_aa: CASSLGGGATDTQYF

clone_size: many
cdr3_length: 14
j_call: TRBJ2-1
d_call: TRBD2
v_call: TRBV27
cdr3_nt: TGTGCCAGCGCTTCTAGCGGGTTGTACAATGAGCAGTTCTTC
cdr3_aa: CASASSGLYNEQFF

clone_size: few
cdr3_length: 15
j_call: TRBJ2-3
d_call: TRBD1
v_call: TRBV27
cdr3_nt: TGTGCCAGCACCGACAGGGGCGGGTTCGGAGATACGCAGTATTTT
cdr3_aa: CASTDRGGFGDTQYF

clone_size: .
cdr3_length: 15
j_call: TRBJ1-2
d_call: .
v_call: TRBV30
cdr3_nt: TGTGCCTGGAGTCAAACTTACGGACGGGGGAATGGCTACACCTTC
cdr3_aa: CAWSQTYGRGNGYTF

clone_size: many
cdr3_length: 13
j_call: TRBJ1-2
d_call: TRBD1
v_call: TRBV25-1
cdr3_nt: TGTGCCAGCAGTAGACAGGGGACCTATGGCTACACCTTC
cdr3_aa: CASSRQGTYGYTF

clone_size: many
cdr3_length: 19
j_call: TRBJ1-4
d_call: .
v_call: TRBV6-2/TRBV6-3
cdr3_nt: TGTGCCAGCAGTTACTCCCGGTTGGAGGGCATCAACACGTTGGAAAAACTGTTTTTT
cdr3_aa: CASSYSRLEGINTLEKLFF

clone_size: many
cdr3_length: 14
j_call: TRBJ2-7
d_call: .
v_call: TRBV7-6
cdr3_nt: TGTGCCAGCAGCTCGGAGGACCGAACCTACGAGCAGTACTTC
cdr3_aa: CASSSEDRTYEQYF

clone_size: many
cdr3_length: 16
j_call: TRBJ2-2
d_call: .
v_call: TRBV5-1
cdr3_nt: TGCGCCAGCAGCCAATCGCGGCTACTAAGGGCCGGGGAGCTGTTTTTT
cdr3_aa: CASSQSRLLRAGELFF

clone_size: many
cdr3_length: 15
j_call: TRBJ2-7
d_call: .
v_call: TRBV28
cdr3_nt: TGTGCCAGCAGTTCCCCCCTGGGGGCATTCTACGAGCAGTACTTC
cdr3_aa: CASSSPLGAFYEQYF

clone_size: many
cdr3_length: 13
j_call: TRBJ2-2
d_call: .
v_call: TRBV18
cdr3_nt: TGTGCCAGCAGTCCCTCGAACACCGGGGAGCTGTTTTTT
cdr3_aa: CASSPSNTGELFF

clone_size: many
cdr3_length: 12
j_call: TRBJ1-1
d_call: .
v_call: TRBV7-9
cdr3_nt: TGCGCCAGCAGCTCTCAGAACACTGAAGCTTTCTTT
cdr3_aa: CASSSQNTEAFF

clone_size: many
cdr3_length: 15
j_call: TRBJ2-1
d_call: .
v_call: TRBV7-7
cdr3_nt: TGTGCTAGCAGCCCCGGGGCTTACCTATACAATGAGCAGTTCTTC
cdr3_aa: CASSPGAYLYNEQFF

clone_size: many
cdr3_length: 16
j_call: TRBJ2-5
d_call: TRBD2
v_call: TRBV15
cdr3_nt: TGTGCCACCAGCAGAGATCGAGCGGGGGGCGGGGAGACCCAGTACTTC
cdr3_aa: CATSRDRAGGGETQYF

clone_size: few
cdr3_length: 13
j_call: TRBJ2-5
d_call: .
v_call: TRBV24-1
cdr3_nt: TGTGCCACCATCGACCTCCGTGGGGCGACCCAGTACTTC
cdr3_aa: CATIDLRGATQYF

clone_size: many
cdr3_length: 15
j_call: TRBJ2-1
d_call: TRBD2
v_call: TRBV10-3
cdr3_nt: TGTGCCATCAGTGCGACTAGCGTGGCCTACAATGAGCAGTTCTTC
cdr3_aa: CAISATSVAYNEQFF

clone_size: .
cdr3_length: 16
j_call: TRBJ1-2
d_call: .
v_call: TRBV15
cdr3_nt: TGTGCCACCAGCAGAGAGGGCCGTTGTAAGACCTATGGCTACACCTTC
cdr3_aa: CATSREGRCKTYGYTF

clone_size: many
cdr3_length: 17
j_call: TRBJ2-2
d_call: TRBD2
v_call: TRBV27
cdr3_nt: TGTGCCAGCAGTTTATCGATACTAGCGGCGAACACCGGGGAGCTGTTTTTT
cdr3_aa: CASSLSILAANTGELFF

clone_size: few
cdr3_length: 18
j_call: TRBJ2-1
d_call: TRBD2
v_call: TRBV19
cdr3_nt: TGTGCCAGTAGTATCCGTTCTAGCGGGGGATCAATATACAATGAGCAGTTCTTC
cdr3_aa: CASSIRSSGGSIYNEQFF

clone_size: .
cdr3_length: 14
j_call: TRBJ1-1
d_call: .
v_call: TRBV5-1
cdr3_nt: TGCGCCAGCAGCTTTGCGGGGTCCAGGACTGAAGCTTTCTTT
cdr3_aa: CASSFAGSRTEAFF

clone_size: .
cdr3_length: 16
j_call: TRBJ1-3
d_call: .
v_call: TRBV6-6
cdr3_nt: TGTGCCAGCAGTTACTCGGACCTTCTCATCGGAAACACCATATATTTT
cdr3_aa: CASSYSDLLIGNTIYF

clone_size: many
cdr3_length: 15
j_call: TRBJ2-5
d_call: .
v_call: TRBV19
cdr3_nt: TGTGCCAGTAGTATGGCGGGGACAGACCAAGAGACCCAGTACTTC
cdr3_aa: CASSMAGTDQETQYF

clone_size: few
cdr3_length: 13
j_call: TRBJ1-2
d_call: .
v_call: TRBV9
cdr3_nt: TGTGCCAGCAGCGCTCTCCCGAACTATGGCTACACCTTC
cdr3_aa: CASSALPNYGYTF

clone_size: many
cdr3_length: 14
j_call: TRBJ1-1
d_call: .
v_call: TRBV6-5
cdr3_nt: TGTGCCAGCAGTTACAGCCAGCTGAACACTGAAGCTTTCTTT
cdr3_aa: CASSYSQLNTEAFF

clone_size: .
cdr3_length: 13
j_call: TRBJ1-6
d_call: .
v_call: TRBV19
cdr3_nt: TGTGCCAGTAAAGTAGGGGGAAGCTCACCCCTCCACTTT
cdr3_aa: CASKVGGSSPLHF

clone_size: many
cdr3_length: 13
j_call: TRBJ1-1
d_call: .
v_call: TRBV7-6
cdr3_nt: TGTGCCAGCAGCCCATGGGGGGGCACTGAAGCTTTCTTT
cdr3_aa: CASSPWGGTEAFF

clone_size: many
cdr3_length: 14
j_call: TRBJ2-7
d_call: .
v_call: TRBV28
cdr3_nt: TGTGCCAGCAGTTCTAGCCCGCCCTCCTACGAGCAGTACTTC
cdr3_aa: CASSSSPPSYEQYF

clone_size: few
cdr3_length: 20
j_call: TRBJ2-6
d_call: .
v_call: TRBV5-8
cdr3_nt: TGTGCCAGCAGCTTGGGGTTGTGGGACTCCTTTTACTCTGGGGCCAACGTCCTGACTTTC
cdr3_aa: CASSLGLWDSFYSGANVLTF

clone_size: few
cdr3_length: 14
j_call: TRBJ2-7
d_call: TRBD1
v_call: TRBV27
cdr3_nt: TGTGCCAGCAGTCTACAGGGGGTGTCCTACGAGCAGTACTTC
cdr3_aa: CASSLQGVSYEQYF

clone_size: many
cdr3_length: 17
j_call: TRBJ2-7
d_call: .
v_call: TRBV20-1
cdr3_nt: TGCAGTGCTAGAGATGAGTGGCTAGCCCAAGCCTCCTACGAGCAGTACTTC
cdr3_aa: CSARDEWLAQASYEQYF

clone_size: few
cdr3_length: 14
j_call: TRBJ1-2
d_call: .
v_call: TRBV5-6
cdr3_nt: TGTGCCAGCAGCTCCCAGACAGGCGCGTATGGCTACACCTTC
cdr3_aa: CASSSQTGAYGYTF